A selection of T cell receptor beta chains follows, all from one sample in a study of radiation and T cells in renal cell carcinoma. Sequencing was performed with immunoSEQ multiplex PCR; in TCRdb, only in-frame clones are kept and a portion is missing. The data hold roughly 130,000 clones, with around nine tenths observed a single time. Sequencing was performed on blood, taken from a patient whose treatment included radiotherapy and nephrectomy. The source is a woman in her forties or fifties with renal cell carcinoma. CDR3s include the opening cysteine and the closing phenylalanine or tryptophan.

CDR3 protein,V gene
CASSLQTGYLMMNTEAFF,TRBV7-9
CASSWRYRQGDEKLFF,TRBV6-6
CASSANRGYEQYF,TRBV6-4
CASSSQGLSYNEQFF,TRBV7-9
CASAYGYTF,TRBV5-8
CASNKGPGQGASYEQYF,TRBV2
CASSEGNSGNTIYF,TRBV6-1
CASSLSGGFNQPQHF,TRBV11-2
CASSQFRSPNPQHF,TRBV4-1
CASIPPGLAGGYNEQFF,TRBV7-2
CASRPDRGDSPLHF,TRBV7-9
CASSPHGGRNQPQHF,TRBV7-3
CASRTYEQYF,TRBV21-1
CAWDRQNTGELFF,TRBV30
CASSTTLGADTQYF,TRBV9
CASRPAAETGIGYTF,TRBV4-3
CASSLARMRVLTDTQYF,TRBV5-1
CASSPPGGTAEAFF,TRBV18
CASSHLDRSYEQYF,TRBV18
CASSLRQINTEAFF,TRBV13
CASQDGNYGYTF,TRBV2
CASSLGLGGRNQPQHF,TRBV5-8
CASGWDQETQYF,TRBV18
CASSLSGATTGELFF,TRBV5-1